Listed below are T cell receptor beta chains from one sample, sequenced in a study of cytomegalovirus exposure and HLA in healthy donors. The table came from immunoSEQ multiplex PCR; TCRdb's copy has only in-frame clones and leaves some out. The sample has about 110,000 clones, 70% to 80% seen once. Sequencing was done on a sample of PBMCs. These receptors were obtained from a man aged 50 or older in good health and CMV-seropositive. Both conserved end residues are part of each CDR3. D genes are given only for firm matches. Size values are once, few and many counts, or a class for expanded clones, and some rows have none.

clone_size,d_call,j_call,v_call,cdr3_nt,cdr3_aa
.,.,TRBJ1-5,TRBV20-1,TGCAGTGCTAGTGAGGGACAGCCCCAGCATTTT,CSASEGQPQHF
.,TRBD2,TRBJ2-4,TRBV5-5,TGTGCCAGCAGCCCCCGACTAGCGGGGAGCATTCAGTACTTC,CASSPRLAGSIQYF
.,TRBD1,TRBJ2-7,TRBV5-1,TGCGCCAGCAGCAACCGGGACAGGGTGGACGAGCAGTACTTC,CASSNRDRVDEQYF
.,.,TRBJ1-6,TRBV27,TGTGCCAGCAGTTTCATATCGAGTAATTCACCCCTCCACTTT,CASSFISSNSPLHF
.,TRBD2,TRBJ2-5,TRBV7-9,TGTTCCAGCAGCTTAAGGACTAGCGGGAGATCTGGAGAGACCCAGTACTTC,CSSSLRTSGRSGETQYF
.,.,TRBJ1-5,TRBV5-5,TGTGCCAGCAGCTTGGAGGGCAGGGGCCCCCCGGAGCCCCAGCATTTT,CASSLEGRGPPEPQHF
.,TRBD2,TRBJ2-5,TRBV7-8,TGTGCCAGCAGCTTAGTGGCGGGAGTAGAGACCCAGTACTTC,CASSLVAGVETQYF
.,TRBD2,TRBJ2-1,TRBV4-1,TGCGCCAGCAGCCAAGACGGGGGGGGTGCTCCTGTGGATGAGCAGTTCTTC,CASSQDGGGAPVDEQFF
.,.,TRBJ1-3,TRBV10-3,TGTGCCATCAAGGAGGGTATCTCTGGAAACACCATATATTTT,CAIKEGISGNTIYF
once,TRBD1,TRBJ2-1,TRBV9,TGTGCCAGCAGGCCAGACAGGGGGACCTACAATGAGCAGTTCTTC,CASRPDRGTYNEQFF
.,TRBD1,TRBJ2-5,TRBV7-9,TGTGCCAGCAGCTTAACCGGGACAGGGGGCACAGAGACCCAGTACTTC,CASSLTGTGGTETQYF
.,.,TRBJ2-3,TRBV7-6,TGTGCCAGCAGCTTAGCACCTGGCAAACCGTCCGATACGCAGTATTTT,CASSLAPGKPSDTQYF
once,TRBD1,TRBJ1-6,TRBV7-2,TGTGCCAGCAGCTGGAGGACAGGTTTAGGTAATTCACCCCTCCACTTT,CASSWRTGLGNSPLHF
.,.,TRBJ2-1,TRBV9,TGTGCCAGCAGCGTAGCTGGGTCTAGCTCTGAGCAGTTCTTC,CASSVAGSSSEQFF
.,TRBD2,TRBJ2-1,TRBV4-1,TGCGCCAGCAGCCACCCTGGGGGGGGATCCTACAATGAGCAGTTCTTC,CASSHPGGGSYNEQFF
.,TRBD1,TRBJ1-2,TRBV5-6,TGTGCCAGCAGCTTCAGGACAGGGGGGAACTATGGCTACACCTTC,CASSFRTGGNYGYTF
few,TRBD1,TRBJ1-5,TRBV7-9,TGTGCCAGCAGCTTTGCCGAGGGGGCCAAGGGTCAGCATTTT,CASSFAEGAKGQHF
.,.,TRBJ2-7,TRBV10-3,TGTGCCATCAGTGAGTCGGAGCGCGGGGAGCAGTACTTC,CAISESERGEQYF
.,.,TRBJ1-4,TRBV6-1,TGTGCCGACGACAGTGCAACTAATGAAAAACTGTTTTTT,CADDSATNEKLFF
.,TRBD2,TRBJ2-1,TRBV10-1,TGCGCCAGCAGTGATGCTAGCGGGGGGTACAATGAGCAGTTCTTC,CASSDASGGYNEQFF
.,TRBD1,TRBJ2-4,TRBV2,TGTGCCACCAGGGACAGGGTCAAAAACATTCAGTACTTC,CATRDRVKNIQYF
.,.,TRBJ1-2,TRBV5-3,TGTGCCAGAAGCCCGACCCAGGAGGGAGGGTCTAACTATGGCTACACCTTC,CARSPTQEGGSNYGYTF
.,TRBD1,TRBJ1-4,TRBV2,TGTGCCAGCAGTCAAAACAGGGGGGCTAATGAAAAACTGTTTTTT,CASSQNRGANEKLFF
.,TRBD1,TRBJ1-2,TRBV5-5,TGTGCCAGCAGCTTGGCCACAGGGGGCTATGGCTACACCTTC,CASSLATGGYGYTF
.,.,TRBJ1-2,TRBV6-1,TGTGCCAGCAGTGAAACATTTCAAGGAGGAAATGGCTACACCTTC,CASSETFQGGNGYTF
few,.,TRBJ1-1,TRBV4-1,TGCGCCAGCAGCCGGTTTCAGGAGGGGACGAACACTGAAGCTTTCTTT,CASSRFQEGTNTEAFF
once,.,TRBJ2-1,TRBV7-2,TGTGCCAGCAGCTTCCAGTATCTTAAGTACGGGAATGAGCAGTTCTTC,CASSFQYLKYGNEQFF
few,.,TRBJ2-5,TRBV7-6,TGTGCCAGCAGCCCCAGGGGAGAGACCCAGTACTTC,CASSPRGETQYF